Below, 8 T cell receptor beta chains from the same sample are listed, as sequenced in a study of T cell changes during pregnancy in multiple sclerosis. This table comes from immunoSEQ multiplex PCR, and its TCRdb copy is limited to in-frame clones, with some not included. The sample records 18,000 or so clones, about nine tenths being singletons. The material was CD8+ T cells from peripheral blood mononuclear cells, obtained in the second trimester of pregnancy. The receptors here all came from a female donor in good health, enrolled as a control in a pregnancy study.

The rearrangement uses TRBV7-9 and TRBJ1-3, with unresolved D. This CDR3 contains 14 residues. Looked up from germline, CDR1 is SEHNR and CDR2 is FQNEAQ (reference sequence). Trimming pared 3 bases from V and 4 bases from J, leaving 10 bases between. This chain's CDR3 is CASSFQRGGNTIYF. In nucleotides, the CDR3 is TGTGCCAGCAGCTTCCAGAGAGGAGGAAACACCATATATTTT. The whole variable domain, remainder taken from reference TRBV7-9 and TRBJ1-3, is DTGVSQNPRHKITKRGQNVTFRCDPISEHNRLYWYRQTLGQGPEFLTYFQNEAQLEKSRLLSDRFSAERPKGSFSTLEIQRTEQGDSAMYLCASSFQRGGNTIYFGEGSWLTVV.

J is TRBJ1-6 and V is TRBV9; maybe TRBD1 (5 bases). Germline V gene data show CDR1 as SGDLS and CDR2 as YYNGEE. Trimming shortened V by 0 bases and J by 6 bases, and 28 bases separated the two germline ends. This CDR3 spans 21 amino acids. The DNA of the CDR3 is TGTGCCAGCAGCGTAGATGAGAGAGGCAGGGTGGTTGGCCCCGCTAATTCACCCCTCCACTTT. As protein: CASSVDERGRVVGPANSPLHF.

The chain carries TRBV19 and TRBJ1-1, with 8 bases identical to TRBD1. CDR3 length equals 14 residues. With 5 bases clipped from V and 11 bases from J, the junction kept 13 bases outside the gene matches. In germline, CDR1 is LNHDA, CDR2 SQIVND (reference sequence). CDR3 in amino acids: CASSPQGAGVGAFF. The CDR3 DNA reads TGTGCCAGTAGTCCGCAGGGGGCCGGAGTGGGTGCTTTCTTT.

The CDR3 nucleotides read TGTGCCAGCAGCTTGCGACTAGCGCTTCACGAGCAGTACTTC. Its protein is CASSLRLALHEQYF. The chain joins TRBV5-8 to TRBJ2-7, with 8 bases matching TRBD2. V lost 1 base, J lost 5 bases, and 5 bases stayed unmatched. The CDR3 length is 14 residues. Germline V CDR1 and CDR2: SGHTS, YDEGEE.

A remark on this clone: At one boundary the junction diverges from the germline segment, which might be a read error. The chain links TRBV19 to TRBJ2-3; D is perhaps TRBD2 (6 bases). This CDR3 spans 15 amino acids. The germline V gene has CDR1 LNHDA and CDR2 SQIVND (reference sequence). Here the CDR3 reads CASKEGSSSTNTQYF. DNA for the CDR3: TGTGCCAGTAAGGAGGGAAGCTCTAGCACAAATACGCAGTATTTT.

This clone ranks as medium-sized. The V gene is TRBV5-4, the J gene TRBJ2-7, with a weak D call TRBD2 (6 bases). The CDR3 runs 14 residues. Germline V gives CDR1 SGHNT, CDR2 YYREEE (reference sequence). Trimming took off 4 bases at V and 6 bases at J, with 17 bases between the two ends. Here the CDR3 reads CASSLLGGSREQYF. CDR3 in DNA: TGTGCCAGCAGCCTGCTGGGAGGATCCCGCGAGCAGTACTTC. Variable domain in full (rest from reference TRBV5-4 and TRBJ2-7): ETGVTQSPTHLIKTRGQQVTLRCSSQSGHNTVSWYQQALGQGPQFIFQYYREEENGRGNFPPRFSGLQFPNYSSELNVNALELDDSALYLCASSLLGGSREQYFGPGTRLTVT.

V usage is TRBV6-5 and J usage is TRBJ2-2; 8 bases map to TRBD2. CDR3 length: 16 amino acids. CDR1 and CDR2 (germline): MNHEY, SVGAGI. After removal of 0 bases from V and 6 bases from J, the junction contained 6 bases not matched to a gene. CDR3 coding DNA: TGTGCCAGCAGTTACTCATCGGGGGGGCCCGCCGGGGAGCTGTTTTTT. The encoded protein is CASSYSSGGPAGELFF.

The chain couples TRBV11-2 to TRBJ2-7; 7 bases agree with TRBD2. The CDR3 is 15 amino acids. Germline lookup yields CDR1 SGHAT and CDR2 FQNNGV. Trimming took 5 bases from V and 4 from J; bases not matched to a gene: 11. The CDR3 here is CASSPRGRVGYEQYF. As DNA, the CDR3 is TGTGCCAGCAGCCCGCGGGGGAGAGTAGGGTACGAGCAGTACTTC.